The T cell receptor (beta chain) under discussion was sequenced for a study of T cell responses to AZD1222 COVID-19 vaccine (dated by TCRdb to the early 2020s). Regarding the research as a whole: TCR sequencing covered more than 230 trial participants: 200 to 220 given two doses of AZD1222 and 26 given two doses of MenACWY control vaccine. Trial participants were enrolled by age into 18-55, 56-69 and 70-plus year subgroups, with 148, 28 and 57 TCR-sequenced participants respectively. The investigation overall reported the following: The 56-69-year group was small, and its depth increase did not reach significance, likely because of low power. No day 14 peak-response samples were available, so repertoires were characterized only after the peak T cell response. Conclusions about previously exposed vaccinees are limited because only six or seven AZD1222 recipients were SARS-CoV-2 seropositive at baseline. After two AZD1222 doses, spike-specific TCR breadth and depth were significantly higher than at day 0 and than in MenACWY recipients. Nearly half of unique spike-specific TCRs reportedly recognized epitopes outside regions mutated in the B.1.351 and B.1.1.7 variants. CD4 TCRs associated with the vaccine covered the entire spike protein, and the dominant responses were in regions 160-218 and 743-854. Participants were mostly white British and included more females than males, and it was suggested by the authors that clonal diversity may have been underestimated.

A remark on this clone: No cognate antigen has been identified for it. Base qualities are not at hand, and no much larger clone is one base apart.

What this sample's time point label stands for: about 28 days (+/-7) after the second vaccine dose. AZD1222 recipients with second doses at about 4 weeks or about 12 weeks were pooled, because spike-specific TCR depth and breadth did not differ between schedules. The vaccinee samples were drawn from two UK trials, COV001 and COV002, one of which was a single-blind randomized controlled phase 2/3 trial testing AZD1222 (ChAdOx1 nCoV-19) in healthy adults. For TCRbeta chain sequencing, PBMC samples were collected from trial participants at day 0 and at day 28 after the second dose. The CDR3 regions of human TCRbeta chains were subjected to immunosequencing. The published analysis was carried out like this. Repertoire TCRs were matched against a reference library of SARS-CoV-2-specific TCRs generated with the MIRA antigen-specificity platform. Breadth was defined as the fraction of unique TCRs that were SARS-CoV-2-associated. Depth was defined as the fraction of total T cells that were SARS-CoV-2-associated. Each spike-specific TCR was assigned to its reactive spike region and to a CD4 or CD8 class using the MIRA data. Log10-transformed breadth and depth values were compared by one-way ANOVA with Sidak's multiple comparisons tests. TCRdb took this table from immuneACCESS and kept in-frame rearrangements with V and J called. Such tables lack part of the clones; where checked against another copy, unresolved V genes explain under half of the gap, and the rest is unexplained. That table furnishes V, J and clone size, whereas the DNA furnished D and trimming. The sample profile shows about 150,000 clones; 80% to 90% of them were found once. The ten largest clones take up just over 9% of the sample.

V and J are truncated by 5 bases and 4 bases respectively, leaving an intervening sequence of 13 bases. The CDR3, from cysteine to phenylalanine, totals 14 residues. The sequence is cut down to CDR3 DNA, 42 bases in frame from base 1. CDR1 KGHDR and CDR2 SFDVKD were looked up in the germline V gene. The sample here was peripheral blood, taken 28 days after the second AZD1222 dose. The chain was built from TRBV24-1 and TRBJ1-2; TRBD1 is a possible D gene, resting on 5 matching bases. The receptor was derived from an adult who received the AZD1222 COVID-19 vaccine. The CDR3 protein is CATSGSGRGYGYTF. At the DNA level, the sequence is TGTGCCACCAGTGGATCAGGGCGCGGCTATGGCTACACCTTC.